This is a list of T cell receptor beta chains from one sample in a study of molecular identifiers for immune sequencing clone quantification. In TCRdb, the PCR reads were re-called with MiXCR into one record per CDR3 protein. The table shows about 65,000 distinct CDR3 sequences, with 15% to 20% occurring only once. The source material was naive CD8+ T cells from blood, with Jurkat cell RNA spiked in. The source of these receptors is a human donor in good health. Some libraries in this study had Jurkat cell RNA spiked in. Both conserved end residues are part of each CDR3. The order of the fields is V gene, D gene, J gene, clone size, CDR3 DNA, CDR3 protein. A D gene is named only where the DNA matches it firmly. Clone size appears in some rows only: once, few, many, or a class for an expanded clone.

TRBV7-9	-	TRBJ2-1	few	TGTGCCAGCAGACCCCCGGGCCAGAACAATGAGCAGTTCTTC	CASRPPGQNNEQFF
TRBV25-1	TRBD2	TRBJ2-3	many	TGTGCCAGCAGTGAATGGGTAGCGGGAGGGGTAAATACGCAGTATTTT	CASSEWVAGGVNTQYF
TRBV4-2	TRBD2	TRBJ2-7	many	TGTGCCAGCAGCCAAGAGTGGACTAGCGCAAACGAGCAGTACTTC	CASSQEWTSANEQYF
TRBV7-9	-	TRBJ1-2	many	TGTGCCAGCAGCTTAGTGGGGGCAGAAATCTATGGCTACACCTTC	CASSLVGAEIYGYTF
TRBV27	TRBD1	TRBJ2-7	many	TGTGCCAGCAGTTTTGGGGCGGGGACAGGGGTTTGGGAGCAGTACTTC	CASSFGAGTGVWEQYF
TRBV6-4	TRBD1	TRBJ1-5	many	TGTGCCAGCAGTCTTATCCGGACAGGGAGGAACGGGAATGGCAATCAGCCCCAGCATTTT	CASSLIRTGRNGNGNQPQHF
TRBV20-1	-	TRBJ2-5	many	TGCAGTGCTTTTCCGCTTAGCGACCTAAGGACCCAGTACTTC	CSAFPLSDLRTQYF
TRBV15	-	TRBJ2-7	-	TGTGCCACCAGCAGAGATTTGGTTACCTACGAGCAGTACTTC	CATSRDLVTYEQYF
TRBV4-2	-	TRBJ2-5	many	TGTGCCAGCAGCCAAATTATCCTAGAAGAGACCCAGTACTTC	CASSQIILEETQYF
TRBV20-1	-	TRBJ2-1	few	TGCAGTGCTAGATTCCCGAACTACAATGAGCAGTTCTTC	CSARFPNYNEQFF
TRBV5-3	TRBD2	TRBJ2-5	-	TGTGCCAGCAGCTTGGATGGGAGGGGAGGGGCCAAAGAGACCCAGTACTTC	CASSLDGRGGAKETQYF
TRBV28	-	TRBJ2-1	many	TGTGCCAGCAGGATTAGCGGCTTCGAGCAGTTCTTC	CASRISGFEQFF
TRBV6-2/TRBV6-3	TRBD1	TRBJ1-5	many	TGTGCCAGCAGTACCGGACAGGGCAATCAGCCCCAGCATTTT	CASSTGQGNQPQHF
TRBV3-1	-	TRBJ2-3	many	TGTGCCAGCAGCCCTCAGGTAGGGGGCACAGATACGCAGTATTTT	CASSPQVGGTDTQYF
TRBV9	-	TRBJ2-7	once	TGTGCCAGCGCGAACGGAGCGGGTATATATAACGAGCAGTACTTC	CASANGAGIYNEQYF
TRBV27	-	TRBJ2-1	-	TGTGCCAGCAGTTTTTGGGCTAGCCCTAACAATGAGCAGTTCTTC	CASSFWASPNNEQFF
TRBV7-9	-	TRBJ2-7	-	TGTGCCAGCAGCTTCATGGCGGTCGAGCAGTACTTC	CASSFMAVEQYF
TRBV29-1	TRBD2	TRBJ2-1	-	TGCAGCGTTCAAACTAGCGGGTTCTATGAGCAGTTCTTC	CSVQTSGFYEQFF
TRBV6-5	-	TRBJ2-7	many	TGTGCCAGCAGTGACCAAACCCCCCTGGGGAGCTCCTACGAGCAGTACTTC	CASSDQTPLGSSYEQYF
TRBV20-1	TRBD1	TRBJ1-3	-	TGCAGTGCTAGAGGGCTACAGCAGGGGGCATCAGGAAACACTTTATATTTT	CSARGLQQGASGNTLYF
TRBV7-9	-	TRBJ2-7	many	TGTGCCAGCAGCTCGATTAGGCACGAGCAGTACTTC	CASSSIRHEQYF
TRBV20-1	-	TRBJ2-7	many	TGCAGTGCTAGACAAATAGCACCCACTAGCGGCCCGACAGGGGAGCAGTACTTC	CSARQIAPTSGPTGEQYF
TRBV19	-	TRBJ2-1	few	TGTGCCGCAAGCTCGGCCGGACACAATGAGCAGTTCTTC	CAASSAGHNEQFF
TRBV3-1	TRBD1	TRBJ2-7	many	TGTGCCAGCAGCCCTACGACAGGGGGGTACTACGAGCAGTACTTC	CASSPTTGGYYEQYF
TRBV7-9	TRBD1	TRBJ2-1	few	TGTGCCAGCAGCAAGGACAGGGTGTCCTACAATGAGCAGTTCTTC	CASSKDRVSYNEQFF
TRBV7-9	-	TRBJ2-3	many	TGTGCCAGCAGCTTATTTGTGGGACGGACAGATACGCAGTATTTT	CASSLFVGRTDTQYF
TRBV4-3	-	TRBJ2-1	many	TGCGCCAGCAGCCAAGATTACACAGTAGCGTACAATGAGCAGTTCTTC	CASSQDYTVAYNEQFF
TRBV5-4	TRBD1	TRBJ1-1	-	TGTGACAGCAGCTTGGGGACAGGGACCACTGAAGCTTTCTTT	CDSSLGTGTTEAFF
TRBV18	-	TRBJ1-1	many	TGTGCCAGCTCACCCGACCCAGGATACACTGAAGCTTTCTTT	CASSPDPGYTEAFF
TRBV12-3/TRBV12-4	-	TRBJ2-3	few	TGTGCCAGCAGTTTTGGGACACTAGACACAGATACGCAGTATTTT	CASSFGTLDTDTQYF
TRBV9	TRBD2	TRBJ2-1	few	TGTGCCAGCAGCCCGACTAGCGGTTACAATGAGCAGTTCTTC	CASSPTSGYNEQFF
TRBV7-9	-	TRBJ2-1	many	TGTGCCAGCAGCTCATTAGTACCCCCCGGACTAAGCAATGAGCAGTTCTTC	CASSSLVPPGLSNEQFF
TRBV4-1	-	TRBJ2-1	many	TGCGCCAGCAGCCAGAGTTGGAATGAGCAGTTCTTC	CASSQSWNEQFF
TRBV29-1	-	TRBJ2-1	-	TGCAGCGTTGTTGAGGGGGACTCCTACAATGAGCAGTTCTTC	CSVVEGDSYNEQFF
TRBV12-5	-	TRBJ1-1	many	TGTGCTAGTGCAAACGGACAGCTGAACACTGAAGCTTTCTTT	CASANGQLNTEAFF
TRBV4-3	-	TRBJ2-1	-	TGCGCCAGCAGCCAAGATCATCACCTTACGGTCCACAATGAGCAGTTCTTC	CASSQDHHLTVHNEQFF
TRBV7-9	TRBD1	TRBJ2-1	-	TGTGCCAGCAGCTCCCCACGGGACAGGGCCTACAATGAGCAGTTCTTC	CASSSPRDRAYNEQFF
TRBV4-1	-	TRBJ1-1	many	TGCGCCAGCAGCCTAGATAGGCGAGGGGGGGCTTTCTTT	CASSLDRRGGAFF
TRBV7-8	-	TRBJ2-4	few	TGTGCCAGCAGCTCAGAGGGCCGCCAGTACTTC	CASSSEGRQYF
TRBV5-5	-	TRBJ2-7	many	TGTGCCAGCAGCCTAGAGCGAAACCGAGTGTACGAGCAGTACTTC	CASSLERNRVYEQYF
TRBV6-5	TRBD2	TRBJ2-2	many	TGTGCCAGCAGTCTAACTAGCGGGAGTGTCGCCGGGGAGCTGTTTTTT	CASSLTSGSVAGELFF
TRBV12-3/TRBV12-4	-	TRBJ2-7	many	TGTGCCAGCAGCCTGAAACTCTACTCCTACGAGCAGTACTTC	CASSLKLYSYEQYF
TRBV30	TRBD2	TRBJ2-7	many	TGTGCCTGGAGTCGGGCCAAACATGGGGCGGGAGCCTACGAGCAGTACTTC	CAWSRAKHGAGAYEQYF
TRBV28	TRBD2	TRBJ2-3	many	TGTGCCAGCAGCACGACTAGCGGGAGTTGGGATACGCAGTATTTT	CASSTTSGSWDTQYF
TRBV6-5	TRBD2	TRBJ2-3	many	TGTGCCAGCAGTGCGGGGGCAGATACGCAGTATTTT	CASSAGADTQYF
TRBV11-2	-	TRBJ2-1	many	TGTGCCAGCTCTTACAATGAGCAGTTCTTC	CASSYNEQFF
TRBV13	-	TRBJ1-5	many	TGTGCCAGCAGCTTAGGGGGCGGCAATCAGCCCCAGCATTTT	CASSLGGGNQPQHF
TRBV20-1	-	TRBJ1-5	many	TGCAGTGCTAGTGTCGGTGATCAGCCCCAGCATTTT	CSASVGDQPQHF
TRBV5-6	TRBD2	TRBJ2-2	many	TGTGCCAGCAGCCGTCCGGGACTAGCGTTCACCGGGGAGCTGTTTTTT	CASSRPGLAFTGELFF
TRBV11-2	-	TRBJ2-1	many	TGTGCCAGCAGCCCACTATGGACTACTCAAGATGAGCAGTTCTTC	CASSPLWTTQDEQFF
TRBV12-3/TRBV12-4	TRBD2	TRBJ2-7	-	TGTGCCAGCACCCCGGTTGGTAGCGGGAGCTACGAGCAGTACTTC	CASTPVGSGSYEQYF
TRBV28	-	TRBJ1-4	many	TGTGCCAGCAGTTCAACCACCCCAGGGGCCGCGTTACATCATGAAAAACTGTTTTTT	CASSSTTPGAALHHEKLFF
TRBV7-6	-	TRBJ1-4	many	TGTGCCAGCAGCCCCGGGCCAAGTAATGAAAAACTGTTTTTT	CASSPGPSNEKLFF
TRBV5-1	-	TRBJ2-1	many	TGCGCCAGCAGCTTCGGTTGGCAGCGCCCCGCCGACAATGAGCAGTTCTTC	CASSFGWQRPADNEQFF
TRBV7-9	TRBD2	TRBJ2-3	many	TGTGCCAGCAGTCTACCGGGACTAGCGGAAGCAGATACGCAGTATTTT	CASSLPGLAEADTQYF
TRBV27	-	TRBJ2-7	many	TGTGCCACCAGGGGGGACTTCTTGTCCTACGAGCAGTACTTC	CATRGDFLSYEQYF
TRBV7-2	-	TRBJ1-6	-	TGTGCCAGCAGCTCCCCCTCGAGCTCCTATAATTCACCCCTCCGCTTT	CASSSPSSSYNSPLRF
TRBV28	-	TRBJ1-2	many	TGTGCCAGCAGCATAAGATCAGGGCACTATGGCTACACCTTC	CASSIRSGHYGYTF
TRBV28	-	TRBJ2-7	many	TGTGCCAGCAGCCCCCACGAGGCGCAAACCTACGAGCAGTACTTC	CASSPHEAQTYEQYF